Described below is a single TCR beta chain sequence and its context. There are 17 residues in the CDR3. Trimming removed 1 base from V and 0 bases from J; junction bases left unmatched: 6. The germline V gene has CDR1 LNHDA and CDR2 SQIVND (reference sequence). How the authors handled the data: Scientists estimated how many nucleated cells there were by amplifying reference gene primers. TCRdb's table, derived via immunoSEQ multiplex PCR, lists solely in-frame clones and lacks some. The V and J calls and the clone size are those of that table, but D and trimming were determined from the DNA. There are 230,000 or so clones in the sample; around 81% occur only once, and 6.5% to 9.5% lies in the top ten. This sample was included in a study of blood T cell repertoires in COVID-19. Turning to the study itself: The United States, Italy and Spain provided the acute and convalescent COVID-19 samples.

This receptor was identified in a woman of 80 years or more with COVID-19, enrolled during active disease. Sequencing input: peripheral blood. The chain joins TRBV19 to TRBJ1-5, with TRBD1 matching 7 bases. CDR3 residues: CASSIVPGQNSNQPQHF. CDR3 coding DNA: TGTGCCAGTAGTATAGTTCCGGGACAGAATAGCAATCAGCCCCAGCATTTT.